This TCR beta chain was sequenced in a study of blood T cell repertoires in COVID-19. The CDR3 is 13 amino acids. Germline lookup yields CDR1 SGHDN and CDR2 FVKESK. Trimming cost V 4 bases and J 10 bases, with 15 bases left between them. Method: immunoSEQ multiplex PCR; TCRdb's copy keeps in-frame clones and lacks some. The sample gives some 210,000 clones, roughly four fifths of which show up once; 12% is in the top ten. Sequenced: peripheral blood. The TCR was taken from a middle-aged woman with acute or convalescent COVID-19. This chain links TRBV14 with TRBJ2-3, with a possible D match to TRBD2 (5 bases). CDR3 loop: CASSLDFGVAQYF. The CDR3 coding sequence is TGTGCCAGCAGCCTCGATTTCGGGGTGGCGCAGTATTTT.